The sequence of this T cell receptor beta chain was determined in a study of regulatory T cells in long-lasting Graves disease. Whole-study findings and limits: Persistent disease preferred TRBV28, TRBJ1-2 and TRBJ2-5.

This clonotype came up many times. The antigen is undetermined. Combining iRepertoire HTBI primers with Arm-PCR of CDR3 regions, the authors built TCR beta libraries. Each CDR3 protein gets one entry after TCRdb re-called the multiplex PCR reads with MiXCR. Among roughly 430,000 distinct CDR3 sequences, 15% to 20% were seen once, and the ten largest hold about 10%. CDR1 is DFQATT and CDR2 is SNEGSKA in the germline V gene (reference sequence). This CDR3 region has 12 residues. The V gene lost 6 bases and the J gene lost 6 bases, with 13 bases spanning the gap. Indicated time point: newly diagnosed GD, antithyroid drugs for less than 3 months. The authors made the TCR library using RNA they extracted from PBMCs. These data also formed part of another study, on T cells in Graves' hyperthyroidism and ophthalmopathy. That source adds: It was considered stable Graves' hyperthyroidism when ophthalmopathy did not progress within 18 months. TCR CDR3 underwent first-round RT-PCR with the HTBI primer set.

This chain uses TRBV20-1 with TRBJ2-3; D is ambiguous. The sequencing used peripheral blood mononuclear cells (PBMCs), collected at new diagnosis, from a patient treated with antithyroid drugs. The clonotype originates from a woman aged 25-40 years with Graves disease. The CDR3 region is CSANRPADTQYF. DNA for the CDR3: TGCAGTGCAAATAGACCGGCTGATACGCAGTATTTT.